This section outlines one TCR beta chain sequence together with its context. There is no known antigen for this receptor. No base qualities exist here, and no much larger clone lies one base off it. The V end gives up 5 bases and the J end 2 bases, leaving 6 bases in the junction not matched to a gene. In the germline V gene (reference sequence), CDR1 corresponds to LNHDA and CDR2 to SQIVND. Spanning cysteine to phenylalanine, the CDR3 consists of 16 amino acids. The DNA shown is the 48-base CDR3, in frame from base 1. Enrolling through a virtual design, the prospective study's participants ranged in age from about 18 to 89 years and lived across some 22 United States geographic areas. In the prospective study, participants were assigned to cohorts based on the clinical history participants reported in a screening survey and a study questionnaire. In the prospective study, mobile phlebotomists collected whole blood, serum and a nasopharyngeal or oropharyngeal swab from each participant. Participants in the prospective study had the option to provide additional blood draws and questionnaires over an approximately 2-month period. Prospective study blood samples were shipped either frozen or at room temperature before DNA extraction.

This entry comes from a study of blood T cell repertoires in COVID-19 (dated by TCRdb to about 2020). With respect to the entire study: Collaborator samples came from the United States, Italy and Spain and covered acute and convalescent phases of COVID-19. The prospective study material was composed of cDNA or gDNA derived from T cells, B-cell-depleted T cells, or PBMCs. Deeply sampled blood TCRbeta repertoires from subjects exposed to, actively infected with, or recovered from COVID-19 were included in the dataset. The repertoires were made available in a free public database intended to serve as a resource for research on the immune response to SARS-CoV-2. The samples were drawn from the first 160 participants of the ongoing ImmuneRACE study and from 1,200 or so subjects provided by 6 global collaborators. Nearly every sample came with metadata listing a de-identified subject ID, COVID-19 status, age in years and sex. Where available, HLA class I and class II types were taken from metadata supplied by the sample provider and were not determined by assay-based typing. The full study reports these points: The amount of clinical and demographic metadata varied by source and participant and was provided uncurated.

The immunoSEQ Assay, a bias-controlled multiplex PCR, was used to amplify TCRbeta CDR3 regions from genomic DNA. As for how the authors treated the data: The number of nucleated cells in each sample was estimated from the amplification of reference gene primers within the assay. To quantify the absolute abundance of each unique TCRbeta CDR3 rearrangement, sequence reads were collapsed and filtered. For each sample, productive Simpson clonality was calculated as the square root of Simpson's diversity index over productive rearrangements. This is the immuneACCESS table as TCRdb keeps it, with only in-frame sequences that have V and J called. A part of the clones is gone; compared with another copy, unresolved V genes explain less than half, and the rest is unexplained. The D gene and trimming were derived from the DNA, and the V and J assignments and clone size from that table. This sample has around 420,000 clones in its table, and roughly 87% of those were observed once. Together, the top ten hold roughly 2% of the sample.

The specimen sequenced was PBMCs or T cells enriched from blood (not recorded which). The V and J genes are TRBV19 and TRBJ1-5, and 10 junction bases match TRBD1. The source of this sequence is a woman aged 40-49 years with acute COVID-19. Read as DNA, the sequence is TGTGCCAGTAGTCCCCGGACAGGGGGGCGCAATCAGCCCCAGCATTTT. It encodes CASSPRTGGRNQPQHF.